This entry describes one T cell receptor (beta chain). This sample is part of a study of cytomegalovirus exposure and HLA in healthy donors. Researchers ran the PCR with 60 Vbeta and 13 Jbeta primers. Using immunoSEQ multiplex PCR, the repertoire was profiled, and TCRdb retains in-frame clones only, with some absent. The data hold about 260,000 clones, with 80% to 90% observed a single time. CDR3 length equals 12 residues. The germline V gene has CDR1 GTSNPN and CDR2 SVGIG (reference sequence). This receptor was taken from a woman aged 40 to 50 in good health and CMV-seropositive. Sequenced material: PBMCs. The chain links TRBV30 to TRBJ2-5; D is possibly TRBD2 (5 bases). The DNA end is a closer match to TRBJ2-7, so the J assignment may be wrong. The CDR3 region is CARGGETYEQYF. The CDR3 bases are TGTGCCCGGGGTGGGGAGACCTACGAGCAGTACTTC.